The following is a T cell receptor beta chain sequence with its context. Its binding antigen is unknown. Per-base qualities were not stored, and no clone one base away is much larger. The sample belongs to a study of blood T cells in healthy people across ages (dated by TCRdb to 2013 to 2016). For the wider study: In model experiments, template switching captured about one uniquely barcoded TCR beta cDNA molecule for every two T cells. Age-related changes in TCR beta repertoire diversity were measured in the study by deep sequencing normalized with unique cDNA molecular identifiers. For two donors (one aged 18 to 30 and one aged 80 or older), the study analyzed two additional independent replicas of 1 million unique cDNA reads from the same blood draw. The donors were split into four age groups: young (average 16 years), middle-aged (39), aged (over 55) and long-lived (over 80).

Broad study findings and their caveats: The percentage of naive T cells measured by flow cytometry correlated strongly with observed TCR beta diversity. Observed TCR beta diversity per million T cells fell roughly linearly with age, and a significant reduction was already apparent by age about 38. The CMV infection status of donors was not known, potentially confounding age-related changes in expanded clonotypes. Compared with the aged group, the long-lived group had more naive CD4+ T cells, fewer expanded clones and increased TCR diversity, a pattern suggesting age selection. Estimates of total diversity based on one million sequenced T cells were considered lower bounds and underestimates. Conclusive comparison of naive and antigen-experienced compartments was prevented by the profiling of bulk unsorted PBMCs.

The method behind the library was 5' RACE. Sequencing relied on an Illumina HiSeq 2500. A second PCR of roughly 6 to 11 cycles was performed with a sample-barcoded 5' primer and a J-beta primer mix. Each TCR beta cDNA molecule received a unique molecular identifier from a template-switch 5' adaptor carrying 12 random nucleotides. Each sample yielded at least 3 million CDR3-containing paired-end reads. First-strand cDNA was synthesized from all RNA with the Mint cDNA synthesis kit, primed by a TRBC-specific oligonucleotide. After uracil-DNA glycosylase treatment, a first 18-cycle PCR used universal primers M1SS and BC2_uni_R on all cDNA. Processing in the source paper ran as follows. Each sample was normalized by randomly selecting 1 million high-quality reads, each carrying a distinct molecular identifier. Reads with shared molecular identifiers were discarded instead of being binned into consensus sequences. CDR3 identification, clonotype clustering and error correction used MiTCR with a Q25 quality threshold and the strictest error-elimination algorithm. Lower-bound total TCR beta diversity was estimated with a nonparametric unseen species model using Euler transformation. TCRdb reran the public reads through fastp at Q25 and MiXCR, keeping productive beta chains. Every entry covers one CDR3 protein and lists the most common genes and DNA from its rows. The V and J calls were not made by the authors but by TCRdb's processing. For this sample there are around 800,000 distinct CDR3 sequences; around 24% appear just once. The top ten clonotypes cover around 2.9% of the sample.

Systemically healthy Caucasian individuals from Russia, 35 to 50 in total and aged about 6 to 100 years, were included as donors. Each donor gave approximately 9.3 milliliters of peripheral blood, collected into EDTA-treated Vacutainer tubes. Ficoll-Paque density-gradient centrifugation was used to isolate PBMCs, with at least 6.5 million per sample. Total RNA was extracted from PBMCs with Trizol reagent, with at least 5 micrograms obtained per sample. Naive CD45RAhigh/CD27high T cell percentages were measured by flow cytometry on a PBMC aliquot from every donor. These data are also associated with another study on T cells of mothers and their children. From that second study: Nine systemically healthy Caucasian individuals served as donors, namely three mothers together with their six children. cDNA synthesis used all of the extracted RNA, with around 1.6 ug of RNA in each 15 ul reaction. In the second PCR, the M1S primer introduced both the sample barcodes and 2-4 random nucleotides. Each mother yielded over 8.5 million TCR beta CDR3 reads and each child 2.5 million to 3.5 million reads. TCR recombination output is similarly shaped by thymic selection in related and unrelated pairs, with a minor effect exerted by inherited differences. Normalized repertoire overlap in related mother-child pairs was always slightly higher than in unrelated mother-child pairs, but the difference was never significant. Persistent microchimeric T cell clones were not detected, at a sensitivity of around 100 clones per million clonotypes. In the study, deep NGS was used to compare the TCR beta repertoires of mothers and children, and features distinguishing related mother-child pairs from unrelated individuals were sought. On average, the children were about 12 +/- 4 years old, while the mothers were about 38 +/- 4 years old. After adapters were ligated using NEBNext reagents, the libraries underwent 100+100 nt paired-end sequencing on an Illumina HiSeq 2000. To prevent cross-contamination, the mother and child libraries were prepared one month apart and sequenced in separate runs. For each donor, between about 450,000 and 2,300,000 distinct TCR beta clonotypes were identified. Naive TCR beta clonotypes were estimated from low-frequency clonotypes matched to each donor's FACS-determined naive share, without sorting.

The TCR sequence derives from a boy aged 5-17 years in good health. Sequencing was performed on blood.

The nucleotide sequence is TGCGCCAGCAGCGTTTCGAAATCCACAGATACGCAGTATTTT. Its protein is CASSVSKSTDTQYF. Recombination linked TRBV5-1 to TRBJ2-3, with no confidently assigned D gene. CDR1 and CDR2 were assigned from the germline V gene as SGHRS and YFSETQ. The junction shows trimming of 4 bases on V and 2 bases on J, plus 11 bases between the germline ends. The CDR3 starts with the cysteine, ends with the phenylalanine, and has 14 residues. CDR3 DNA is the only sequence kept; it has 42 bases, read in frame from the first base.